This T cell receptor (beta chain) was found in a study of T cells in Graves' hyperthyroidism and ophthalmopathy. There were TCR beta CDR3 regions amplified from RNA transcripts. HTBI primers were employed in a first-round RT-PCR of the TCR CDR3. Via MiXCR, TCRdb re-called the multiplex PCR reads, giving one row per CDR3 protein. This sample has around 520,000 distinct CDR3 sequences; about an eighth occur once, and the top ten carry 15% to 20%. V lost 5 bases and J lost 8; bases outside the gene matches: 3. Germline assignment: CDR1 MNHNS and CDR2 SASEGT. The CDR3 spans 15 residues. This chain links TRBV6-1 with TRBJ2-1, with 16 bases aligning to TRBD2. The sequenced sample consisted of blood. The clonotype originates from a woman aged 18-30 years with Graves' hyperthyroidism. CDR3 region: CASSTGTSGRDEQFF. The CDR3 DNA reads as TGTGCCAGCAGTACCGGGACTAGCGGGAGGGATGAGCAGTTCTTC.